Following are 16 T cell receptor beta chains from one sample sequenced in a study of OX40 agonist ivuxolimab in advanced cancers. Assay used: immunoSEQ multiplex PCR; TCRdb lists only in-frame clones, some missing. The table lists 55,000 to 95,000 clones, 85% to 90% of them singletons. Sequences were derived from CD4+ or CD8+ T cells sorted from blood, sampled in a trial of the OX40 agonist ivuxolimab. The receptors here all came from an adult with an advanced solid tumor such as melanoma, head and neck, liver or kidney cancer.

V gene TRBV27 combines with J gene TRBJ1-6; 7 bases match TRBD1. The CDR3 covers 13 residues. J gave up 13 bases and V 3 bases, and 6 bases lay outside the gene matches. CDR1 is MNHEY and CDR2 is SMNVEV in the germline V gene (reference sequence). CDR3 DNA sequence: TGTGCCAGCAGTTTCAGGGACAGTGGGCCCCTCCACTTT. This encodes CASSFRDSGPLHF.

The J gene is TRBJ2-4, the V gene TRBV23-1; D may be TRBD1 (5 bases). TRBV23-1 is an ORF, and what it does is uncertain. The CDR3 has 13 residues. V was clipped by 0 bases and J by 12 bases, with 12 bases between them. CDR3 coding DNA: TGCGCCAGCAGTCAATCGGGCAGGGTGAATCAGTACTTC. Translation gives CASSQSGRVNQYF.

The V and J genes are TRBV6-1 and TRBJ1-4; D ambiguous. The CDR3 extends over 14 amino acids. The V end was cut by 5 bases, the J end by 4 bases, with 11 bases between. CDR1 is MNHNS, CDR2 SASEGT, per germline. Written as DNA, the CDR3 is TGTGCCAGCAGTCCCCGTGGCAATAATGAAAAACTGTTTTTT. Translated, it gives CASSPRGNNEKLFF.

This clone has more than one count but fewer than ten. The chain uses TRBV30 and TRBJ1-1, with D unclear. This CDR3 is 14 amino acids long. The V gene's germline CDR1 is GTSNPN and CDR2 SVGIG (reference sequence). V was trimmed by 2 bases and J by 1 base, leaving 11 bases between them. The CDR3 sequence: CAWSSLGRNTEAFF. The CDR3 coding sequence is TGTGCCTGGAGTAGCCTCGGCAGGAACACTGAAGCTTTCTTT.

The chain joins TRBV6-4 to TRBJ1-1, with D tentatively TRBD1 (6 bases). This CDR3 has 13 residues. The V gene's germline CDR1 is MRHNA and CDR2 SNTAGT. Trimming left V 5 bases short and J 4 bases short, with 11 bases between. The CDR3 sequence: CASSITRGTEAFF. The CDR3, as DNA: TGTGCCAGCAGTATAACCAGGGGCACTGAAGCTTTCTTT.

The table lists this clone with a count of one. J is TRBJ2-3 and V is TRBV18; D is undetermined. Germline V lookup: CDR1 KGHSH, CDR2 LQKENI. V dropped 3 bases and J dropped 3 bases, with 7 bases sitting between them. The CDR3 runs to 13 residues. CDR3 sequence (DNA): TGTGCCAGCTCACCCGACCGGACAGATACGCAGTATTTT. Its translation: CASSPDRTDTQYF.

The chain links TRBV5-6 to TRBJ1-1, with D perhaps matching TRBD1 (6 bases). CDR1 SGHDT and CDR2 YYEEEE come from the germline V gene. V was shortened by 6 bases and J by 8 bases, with 11 bases between the two germline ends. CDR3 length: 11 amino acids. The CDR3 protein is CASNLQGEAFF. DNA of the CDR3: TGTGCCAGCAACCTGCAGGGGGAAGCTTTCTTT.

V usage is TRBV5-4 and J usage is TRBJ1-1; 9 positions match TRBD1. Germline V gene data show CDR1 as SGHNT and CDR2 as YYREEE (reference sequence). The CDR3 loop spans 16 amino acids. V dropped 5 bases and J dropped 5; count of bases not matched to a gene: 13. CDR3 nucleotides: TGTGCCAGCAGTTACCCGGGACAGGGCCTCGGGACTGAAGCTTTCTTT. The encoded protein is CASSYPGQGLGTEAFF. Full variable domain (rest looked up from reference TRBV5-4 and TRBJ1-1): ETGVTQSPTHLIKTRGQQVTLRCSSQSGHNTVSWYQQALGQGPQFIFQYYREEENGRGNFPPRFSGLQFPNYSSELNVNALELDDSALYLCASSYPGQGLGTEAFFGQGTRLTVV.

Written as DNA, the CDR3 is TGCGCCAGCAGCTTAAGTAACACAGATGAAAAACTGTTTTTT. Translating gives CASSLSNTDEKLFF. The rearrangement joins TRBV5-1 to TRBJ1-4; no definite D call. The V gene's germline CDR1 is SGHRS and CDR2 YFSETQ. The V end lost 2 bases, the J end lost 6 bases, and 11 bases lay between the germline ends. CDR3 length: 14 amino acids.

V and J are TRBV9 and TRBJ2-1; 9 bases are shared with TRBD1. CDR1 and CDR2 from the germline V gene are SGDLS and YYNGEE. The CDR3 spans 15 residues. With V trimmed by 4 bases and J by 6 bases, 8 bases remained unmatched. CDR3 sequence (DNA): TGTGCCAGCAGCAACGGGACAGGGCACCTCAATGAGCAGTTCTTC. Protein: CASSNGTGHLNEQFF.

This clone was seen just once. The chain couples TRBV7-9 to TRBJ2-5, with D maybe TRBD1 (6 bases). The CDR3 is 15 residues long. Germline V lookup: CDR1 SEHNR, CDR2 FQNEAQ (reference sequence). Trimming pared 5 bases from V and 3 bases from J, leaving 16 bases between. DNA for the CDR3: TGTGCCAGCAGCCCAGATAGGACAGCTAAAGAGACCCAGTACTTC. Protein product: CASSPDRTAKETQYF.

The CDR3 loop reads CASSGFLGTEAFF. In DNA form, the CDR3 reads TGTGCCAGCTCGGGTTTTCTGGGAACTGAAGCTTTCTTT. J is TRBJ1-1 and V is TRBV18; D not resolved. Germline V gene sequence: CDR1 KGHSH, CDR2 LQKENI. V lost 6 bases and J 5 bases, leaving 13 bases between the germline ends. The CDR3 sequence is 13 residues long.

This sequence joins TRBV2 and TRBJ1-4; 9 bases are shared with TRBD1. J was trimmed by 8 bases and V by 4 bases; bases with no gene match: 2. The germline gives CDR1 SNHLY, CDR2 FYNNEI. The CDR3 is 13 residues long. As DNA, the CDR3 is TGTGCCAGCAGTGGACAGGGGGGAGAAAAACTGTTTTTT. Protein sequence: CASSGQGGEKLFF. The whole variable domain, remainder taken from reference TRBV2 and TRBJ1-4, is EPEVTQTPSHQVTQMGQEVILRCVPISNHLYFYWYRQILGQKVEFLVSFYNNEISEKSEIFDDQFSVERPDGSNFTLKIRSTKLEDSAMYFCASSGQGGEKLFFGSGTQLSVL.

This clone has only a few counts. The chain links TRBV2 to TRBJ2-1, with TRBD2 matching 9 bases. Germline V gene sequence: CDR1 SNHLY, CDR2 FYNNEI. V shed 7 bases and J 4 bases; nucleotides not matched to a gene: 5. This CDR3 is 14 amino acids long. This chain's CDR3 is CASKSSGTYNEQFF. The CDR3, as DNA: TGTGCCAGCAAATCTAGCGGGACGTACAATGAGCAGTTCTTC.

The rearrangement joins TRBV7-2 to TRBJ2-7; D uncertain. The CDR3 consists of 14 residues. From germline, CDR1 is SGHTA and CDR2 FQGNSA. V was cut by 2 bases and J by 3 bases, with 11 bases left in between. The CDR3 sequence is CASSLPAIYYEQYF. The CDR3, as DNA: TGTGCCAGCAGCTTACCGGCGATCTACTACGAGCAGTACTTC. Drawing the rest from reference TRBV7-2 and TRBJ2-7, the complete variable domain is GAGVSQSPSNKVTEKGKDVELRCDPISGHTALYWYRQSLGQGLEFLIYFQGNSAPDKSGLPSDRFSAERTGGSVSTLTIQRTQQEDSAVYLCASSLPAIYYEQYFGPGTRLTVT.

This rearrangement joins TRBV11-2 to TRBJ1-4; no reliable D call. Deletions cut 2 bases from V and 0 bases from J, with 4 bases between. The germline gives CDR1 SGHAT, CDR2 FQNNGV. The CDR3 loop spans 14 amino acids. The CDR3 coding sequence is TGTGCCAGCAGCTTAACCACAACTAATGAAAAACTGTTTTTT. It translates to CASSLTTTNEKLFF.